Listed below are T cell receptor beta chains from one sample, sequenced in a study of technical replicates of blood from several donors. Sequencing was performed with immunoSEQ multiplex PCR; in TCRdb, only in-frame clones are kept and a portion is missing. Here the sample spans around 67,000 clones, 95% being singletons. Sequencing was done on a sample of T cells isolated from PBMCs. All receptors derive from a human donor in good health. Each CDR3 is given with its conserved first and last residue. The D gene is left open where the match is weak. Only part of the rows carry a size: once, few, many, or a class if the clone is expanded.

TRBJ2-7 | NA | NA | TRBV5-4 | 14 | CASSVPGVEAEQYF | TGTGCCAGCAGTGTCCCGGGGGTTGAGGCCGAGCAGTACTTC
TRBJ2-1 | NA | NA | TRBV18 | 13 | CASSPYSYNEQFF | TGTGCCAGCTCACCGTATAGCTACAATGAGCAGTTCTTC
TRBJ2-7 | TRBD2 | NA | TRBV11-2 | 15 | CASSTVTSGSYEQYF | TGTGCCAGCAGCACTGTGACTAGCGGCTCCTACGAGCAGTACTTC
TRBJ1-2 | NA | NA | TRBV28 | 15 | CASSFGGTRSYGYTF | TGTGCCAGCAGTTTTGGGGGGACCCGCTCCTATGGCTACACCTTC
TRBJ2-1 | NA | NA | TRBV4-1 | 11 | CAIQVYNEQFF | TGCGCCATACAGGTCTACAATGAGCAGTTCTTC
TRBJ1-3 | NA | NA | TRBV19 | 15 | CASSIHTDSGNTIYF | TGTGCCAGTAGTATTCATACAGATTCTGGAAACACCATATATTTT
TRBJ2-2 | NA | NA | TRBV6-6 | 14 | CASSYGGLAGELFF | TGTGCCAGCAGTTACGGGGGCCTAGCCGGGGAGCTGTTTTTT
TRBJ2-2 | NA | NA | TRBV15 | 13 | CATSRDLTGELFF | TGTGCCACCAGCAGAGATTTAACCGGGGAGCTGTTTTTT
TRBJ2-3 | NA | NA | TRBV7-6 | 12 | CASSFHTDTQYF | TGTGCCAGCAGCTTCCACACAGATACGCAGTATTTT
TRBJ1-1 | NA | NA | TRBV6-5 | 15 | CASSYSMGGNTEAFF | TGTGCCAGCAGTTACTCGATGGGAGGAAACACTGAAGCTTTCTTT
TRBJ2-3 | NA | NA | TRBV27 | 13 | CASSLTGTDTQYF | TGTGCCAGCAGTTTGACAGGCACAGATACGCAGTATTTT
TRBJ1-1 | TRBD1 | NA | TRBV2 | 14 | CASSATGADTEAFF | TGTGCCAGCAGTGCGACAGGGGCGGACACTGAAGCTTTCTTT
TRBJ2-7 | NA | NA | TRBV7-9 | 13 | CASSLGYSYEQYF | TGTGCCAGCAGCTTAGGCTACTCCTACGAGCAGTACTTC
TRBJ2-5 | NA | NA | TRBV18 | 13 | CASSPEGRETQYF | TGTGCCAGCTCACCGGAGGGGAGGGAGACCCAGTACTTC
TRBJ2-7 | TRBD1 | NA | TRBV27 | 15 | CASSTTGTGTYEQYF | TGTGCCAGCAGTACAACCGGGACAGGAACCTACGAGCAGTACTTC
TRBJ1-3 | TRBD1 | NA | TRBV27 | 15 | CASSLYGTGGNTIYF | TGTGCCAGCAGTTTATATGGGACAGGTGGAAACACCATATATTTT
TRBJ1-6 | TRBD1 | NA | TRBV6-1 | 13 | CASRTGEGSPLHF | TGTGCCAGCCGGACAGGGGAAGGTTCACCCCTCCACTTT
TRBJ2-2 | TRBD1 | few | TRBV19 | 15 | CASMSQGASTGELFF | TGTGCCAGTATGAGTCAGGGGGCGAGCACCGGGGAGCTGTTTTTT
TRBJ2-7 | TRBD2 | NA | TRBV5-1 | 16 | CASSYGTSGRAYEQYF | TGCGCCAGCAGCTACGGGACTAGCGGGAGGGCCTACGAGCAGTACTTC
TRBJ1-3 | NA | once | TRBV5-4 | 16 | CASTSDRQRAGNTIYF | TGTGCCAGCACCAGTGACAGGCAGAGAGCTGGAAACACCATATATTTT
TRBJ1-2 | NA | NA | TRBV19 | 16 | CASSADSTRINYGYTF | TGTGCCAGTAGTGCGGACAGCACCAGGATTAACTATGGCTACACCTTC
TRBJ2-3 | NA | NA | TRBV30 | 13 | CAWNRDGTDTQYF | TGTGCCTGGAACAGGGATGGCACAGATACGCAGTATTTT
TRBJ2-1 | TRBD2 | once | TRBV7-9 | 18 | CASSFARGRAGGRNEQFF | TGTGCCAGCAGCTTCGCTAGGGGAAGGGCGGGGGGGCGTAATGAGCAGTTCTTC
TRBJ1-1 | TRBD1 | NA | TRBV10-1 | 17 | CASSEAGQGIGNTEAFF | TGCGCCAGCAGTGAGGCGGGACAGGGAATAGGGAACACTGAAGCTTTCTTT
TRBJ1-2 | TRBD1 | NA | TRBV19 | 16 | CASTAPGQGARGGYTF | TGTGCCAGTACCGCTCCCGGACAGGGGGCGCGCGGTGGCTACACCTTC
TRBJ2-5 | TRBD2 | NA | TRBV15 | 13 | CATMASGSETQYF | TGTGCCACCATGGCTAGCGGGAGCGAGACCCAGTACTTC
TRBJ2-5 | NA | NA | TRBV10-3 | 15 | CAISERSRYQETQYF | TGTGCCATCAGTGAGAGGAGTCGCTATCAAGAGACCCAGTACTTC
TRBJ1-6 | TRBD1 | NA | TRBV4-2 | 15 | CASSQEGQGVSPLHF | TGTGCCAGCAGCCAAGAAGGACAGGGAGTTTCACCCCTCCACTTT
TRBJ1-1 | NA | NA | TRBV6-5 | 16 | CASSSYLTGLNTEAFF | TGTGCCAGCAGTTCCTACCTGACAGGTTTGAACACTGAAGCTTTCTTT
TRBJ1-2 | NA | once | TRBV7-2 | 14 | CASSLLDLSGGYTF | TGTGCCAGCAGCTTACTCGACCTATCGGGAGGCTACACCTTC
TRBJ1-5 | NA | NA | TRBV6-6 | 13 | CASSHTGNQPQHF | TGTGCCAGCAGCCACACGGGGAATCAGCCCCAGCATTTT
TRBJ1-2 | NA | NA | TRBV6-4 | 16 | CASSDSAQGYNYGYTF | TGTGCCAGCAGTGACTCAGCCCAGGGTTATAACTATGGCTACACCTTC